This TCR beta chain was profiled in a study of beta chain features in type 1 diabetes. Study summary: Healthy donors and patients showed comparable age, gender and cell yields.

In germline, CDR1 is KGHSH, CDR2 LQKENI. V was pared by 3 bases and J by 7 bases, with 10 bases between. CDR3 length equals 12 residues. There are a few counts of this clone. The investigators reverse transcribed all of the isolated RNA, so they sequenced expressed TCRB transcripts. TCRdb's copy holds only in-frame clones and misses some; the assay was immunoSEQ multiplex PCR. The repertoire holds roughly 500,000 clones, with 10% to 12% as singletons. The rearrangement uses TRBV18 and TRBJ2-7, with D maybe TRBD2 (5 bases). This TCR came from a young woman in good health. Sequenced material: naive CD4+ T cells from blood. This chain's CDR3 is CASSPGTGEQYF. In DNA form, the CDR3 reads TGTGCCAGCTCACCCGGTACGGGGGAGCAGTACTTC.